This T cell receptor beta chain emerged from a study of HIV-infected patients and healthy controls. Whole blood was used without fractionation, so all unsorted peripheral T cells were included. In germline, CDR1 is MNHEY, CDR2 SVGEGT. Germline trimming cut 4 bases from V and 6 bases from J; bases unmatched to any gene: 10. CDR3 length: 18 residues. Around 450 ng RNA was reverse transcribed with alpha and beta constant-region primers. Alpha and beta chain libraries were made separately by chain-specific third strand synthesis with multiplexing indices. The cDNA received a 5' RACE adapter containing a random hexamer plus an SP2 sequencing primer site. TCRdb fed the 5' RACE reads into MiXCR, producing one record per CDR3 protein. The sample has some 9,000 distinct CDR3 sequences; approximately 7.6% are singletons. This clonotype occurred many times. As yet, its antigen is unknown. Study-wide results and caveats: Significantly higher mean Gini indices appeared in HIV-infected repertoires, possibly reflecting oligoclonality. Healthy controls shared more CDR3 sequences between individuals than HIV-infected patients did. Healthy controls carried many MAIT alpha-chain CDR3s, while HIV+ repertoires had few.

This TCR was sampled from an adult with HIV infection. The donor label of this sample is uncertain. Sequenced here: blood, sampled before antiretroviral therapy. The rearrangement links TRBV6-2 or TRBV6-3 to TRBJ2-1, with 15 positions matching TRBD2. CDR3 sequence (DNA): TGTGCCAGCAGTTGGACTAGCGGGAGGGCCAGTACGGGCAATGAGCAGTTCTTC. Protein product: CASSWTSGRASTGNEQFF.